The 29 T cell receptor beta chains given below trace back to one sample, sequenced in a study of T cell clonality in common variable immunodeficiency. The data were produced by immunoSEQ multiplex PCR, yet TCRdb's version contains in-frame clones alone and is incomplete. This sample carries several thousand clones, none of them present only once. Study conclusions and caveats: In common variable immunodeficiency, TCR beta chains reportedly carried fewer deletions and N-nucleotide insertions.

These receptors' antigens are unknown. The sample comprised peripheral blood mononuclear cells. The receptors were gathered from a human donor with common variable immunodeficiency.

A note on this clone: The DNA ends 3 residues before the CDR3 does, and the rest of the CDR3 is filled in from the germline J gene. The J gene is TRBJ2-7, the V gene TRBV7-2, with D possibly TRBD1 on 6 matching bases. The CDR3 extends over 14 amino acids. Germline loops: CDR1 SGHTA, CDR2 FQGNSA. Deletions cut 4 bases from V and 5 bases from J, with 15 bases between. The part of the CDR3 DNA that was read is TGTGCCAGCAGCTCCCCCCGGACAGAGGACGAG. Protein sequence: CASSSPRTEDE. The complete CDR3 reads CASSSPRTEDEQYF.

In this sample, this clone is medium-sized. The read falls 3 residues short of the CDR3 end, and the missing part is taken from the germline J gene. The chain joins TRBV18 to TRBJ2-2; 11 positions agree with TRBD1. This CDR3 is 18 amino acids long. Germline values: CDR1 KGHSH, CDR2 LQKENI. V dropped 3 bases and J dropped 0; count of bases not matched to a gene: 6. The part of the CDR3 DNA that was read is TGTGCCAGCTCACCCCAGGACAGGGGGCTCGCGAACACCGGGGAG. It codes for CASSPQDRGLANTGE. Given in full, the CDR3 is CASSPQDRGLANTGELFF.

Points on this clone: Read coverage stops 3 residues before the CDR3 terminus; the germline J gene supplies the remainder. The chain employs TRBV7-2 and TRBJ1-4; maybe TRBD1 (5 bases). Per the germline V gene, CDR1 is SGHTA and CDR2 is FQGNSA. CDR3 length: 15 amino acids. Trimming left V 1 base short and J 4 bases short, with 10 bases between. The CDR3 protein is CASSLGQGNNEKLFF. The part of the CDR3 DNA that was read is TGTGCCAGCAGCTTAGGGCAGGGTAATAATGAAAAA.

Notes on this clone: The CDR3 extends 3 residues past the end of the read, so its final part is completed from the germline J gene. The genes are TRBV6-8 and TRBJ2-7; 8 nucleotides align to TRBD1. V lost 6 bases, J lost 2 bases, and 6 bases stayed unmatched. The CDR3 consists of 14 residues. In germline, CDR1 is MNHGY, CDR2 SAAAGT. CDR3 loop: CASSRQGRPYEQYF. CDR3 DNA, as far as it was read: TGTGCCAGCAGCCGACAGGGGCGACCCTACGAG.

CDR3 DNA (partial): TGTGCCAGTAGAGTCAGGGGCGCAGATACG. Amino acid sequence: CASRVRGADT. The whole CDR3 region reads CASRVRGADTQYF. V and J are TRBV19 and TRBJ2-3, with D possibly matching TRBD1 (6 bases). The read comes to an end 3 residues before the CDR3 does, leaving the germline J gene to fill in the end. CDR1 and CDR2 from the germline V gene are LNHDA and SQIVND (reference sequence). CDR3 size: 13 residues. V lost 6 bases to trimming and J lost 4 bases, with 11 bases between them.

This clone was seen a handful of times. With the read ending 3 residues before the CDR3 end, the germline J gene is used to fill in that end. The rearrangement joins TRBV7-2 to TRBJ2-5; 9 bases align to TRBD2. With V trimmed by 3 bases and J by 4 bases, 6 bases remained unmatched. The CDR3 runs to 15 residues. CDR1 and CDR2 from the germline V gene are SGHTA and FQGNSA. The sequenced CDR3 bases are TGTGCCAGCAGCTTGGCTAGCGGGACTTCAGAGACC. It is translated as CASSLASGTSET. Given in full, the CDR3 is CASSLASGTSETQYF. The full variable domain, in which reference TRBV7-2 and TRBJ2-5 provide the parts outside the CDR3, is GAGVSQSPSNKVTEKGKDVELRCDPISGHTALYWYRQSLGQGLEFLIYFQGNSAPDKSGLPSDRFSAERTGGSVSTLTIQRTQQEDSAVYLCASSLASGTSETQYFGPGTRLLVL.

Regarding this clone: The sequence runs out 3 residues before the end of the CDR3; the remainder is reconstructed from the germline J gene. This rearrangement joins TRBV7-2 to TRBJ2-5; a weak D match, TRBD1 (6 bases). This CDR3 has 15 residues. Germline V gene data show CDR1 as SGHTA and CDR2 as FQGNSA. V was shortened by 4 bases and J by 2 bases, with 14 bases between the two germline ends. Partial CDR3 DNA: TGTGCCAGCAGCTCGGACAGTAATATTCAAGAGACC. Translating gives CASSSDSNIQET. The full CDR3 protein reads CASSSDSNIQETQYF.

This clone showed up just a few times. The CDR3 extends 3 residues past the end of the read, so its final part is completed from the germline J gene. The chain uses TRBV7-9 and TRBJ1-3, with a tentative D call TRBD1 (6 bases). CDR1 is SEHNR and CDR2 is FQNEAQ in the germline V gene (reference sequence). Trimming removed 4 bases at V and 2 bases at J, with 12 bases between. The CDR3 is 15 amino acids. The CDR3 loop is CASSSRRDTGNTIYF. The CDR3 bases that were read are TGTGCCAGCAGCTCCCGCCGGGACACTGGAAACACC.

Concerning this clone itself: The read terminates 3 residues before the CDR3 end, so the remaining end is supplied by the germline J gene. The chain recombines TRBV6-2 or TRBV6-3 with TRBJ2-5; the match to TRBD2 covers 8 bases. Germline-derived CDR1 and CDR2 are MNHEY and SVGEGT. The CDR3 sequence is 16 residues long. Trimming at V came to 4 bases and at J to 0 bases, leaving 7 bases not matched to a gene. Here the CDR3 reads CASSLASGWYQETQYF. Partial CDR3 DNA: TGTGCCAGCAGTTTGGCTAGCGGGTGGTACCAAGAGACC.

This clone turned up a few times. The read terminates 3 residues ahead of where the CDR3 ends, so the germline J gene completes it. The chain employs TRBV19 and TRBJ2-1; 8 bases match TRBD2. Trimming cost V 3 bases and J 7 bases; bases outside gene matches: 8. Germline loops: CDR1 LNHDA, CDR2 SQIVND (reference sequence). The CDR3 consists of 15 residues. The CDR3 bases that were read are TGTGCCAGTAGTATCTTAGCGGGGACGCTTAATGAG. Translating gives CASSILAGTLNE. In full, the CDR3 is CASSILAGTLNEQFF.

This clone counts as medium-sized. The DNA ends 3 residues before the CDR3 does, and the rest of the CDR3 is filled in from the germline J gene. The chain joins TRBV29-1 to TRBJ2-3; D gene uncertain. V lost 3 bases and J 3 bases, leaving 10 bases between the germline ends. The germline V gene has CDR1 SQVTM and CDR2 ANQGSEA. This CDR3 has 13 residues. CDR3 DNA (partial): TGCAGCGTTGAGACTGTACTTACAGATACG. Translation: CSVETVLTDT. The full CDR3 reads CSVETVLTDTQYF.

With respect to this clone: The sequenced fragment ends 3 residues before the CDR3 boundary, so the rest is inferred from the germline J gene. V is TRBV6-4 and J is TRBJ2-1, with 9 bases lining up with TRBD2. The CDR3 extends over 15 amino acids. V trimming: 3 bases; J trimming: 4 bases; junction bases outside the gene matches: 4. Germline loops: CDR1 MRHNA, CDR2 SNTAGT. The CDR3 region is CASSESSGTYNEQFF. Partial CDR3 DNA: TGTGCCAGCAGTGAATCTAGCGGGACGTACAATGAG.

Turning to this clone: The read ends 3 residues shy of where the CDR3 ends; the end is completed using the germline J gene. The J gene is TRBJ2-1, the V gene TRBV7-2; D uncertain. The V end lost 0 bases, the J end lost 8 bases, and 5 bases lay between the germline ends. This CDR3 region has 12 residues. The germline CDR1 and CDR2 sequences are SGHTA and FQGNSA. The CDR3 is CASSLAIDEQFF. CDR3 bases read: TGTGCCAGCAGCTTAGCGATAGATGAG. Together with reference TRBV7-2 and TRBJ2-1, the CDR3 gives the full variable domain: GAGVSQSPSNKVTEKGKDVELRCDPISGHTALYWYRQSLGQGLEFLIYFQGNSAPDKSGLPSDRFSAERTGGSVSTLTIQRTQQEDSAVYLCASSLAIDEQFFGPGTRLTVL.

This clone was recorded a few times. From the germline J gene comes the end of the CDR3, since the read stops 3 residues before it. The chain combines TRBV18 with TRBJ1-5; TRBD1 aligns across 9 bases. The ends lost 3 bases at V and 3 bases at J; junction bases unmatched: 12. CDR3 size: 18 residues. Germline V gene data show CDR1 as KGHSH and CDR2 as LQKENI. The CDR3 bases that were read are TGTGCCAGCTCACCCCCCCGGGACAGGGTAGGGAACAATCAGCCC. It codes for CASSPPRDRVGNNQP. The CDR3 in full is CASSPPRDRVGNNQPQHF.

In this sample, this clone turned up a few times. The read gets to within 3 residues of the CDR3 end, and the germline J gene fills in the rest. The gene calls are TRBV7-2 and TRBJ1-1; a weak D match, TRBD1 (5 bases). The CDR3 totals 12 residues. V was cut by 3 bases and J by 6 bases, with 8 bases left in between. Germline assignment: CDR1 SGHTA and CDR2 FQGNSA. The DNA read from the CDR3 is TGTGCCAGCAGCTTCCCAGGGCCTGAA. Its translation: CASSFPGPE. The whole CDR3 protein reads CASSFPGPEAFF. The full variable domain, its missing parts supplied by reference TRBV7-2 and TRBJ1-1, is GAGVSQSPSNKVTEKGKDVELRCDPISGHTALYWYRQSLGQGLEFLIYFQGNSAPDKSGLPSDRFSAERTGGSVSTLTIQRTQQEDSAVYLCASSFPGPEAFFGQGTRLTVV.

In regard to this clone: The sequenced fragment ends 3 residues before the CDR3 boundary, so the rest is inferred from the germline J gene. The chain has TRBV6-2 or TRBV6-3 and TRBJ2-7; possible D gene TRBD1, 6 bases. The V and J ends lost 2 bases and 0 bases respectively, with 14 bases between them. CDR3 length: 16 residues. CDR1 is MNHEY, CDR2 SVGEGT, per germline. Here the CDR3 reads CASSYPRDTVSYEQYF. The covered CDR3 bases are TGTGCCAGCAGTTACCCCCGGGACACGGTCTCCTACGAG.

This clone appeared a few times. The read stops 3 residues short of the end of the CDR3; the missing end is completed from the germline J gene. The gene calls are TRBV7-9 and TRBJ1-5, with D unclear. The ends were cut back, 2 bases at V and 0 bases at J, with 5 bases in the middle. CDR3 length: 14 residues. Looked up from germline, CDR1 is SEHNR and CDR2 is FQNEAQ (reference sequence). The sequenced CDR3 bases are TGTGCCAGCAGCTTAATAGCTAGCAATCAGCCC. Protein sequence: CASSLIASNQP. In full, the CDR3 reads CASSLIASNQPQHF.

This clone was detected only a few times. With the read ending 3 residues before the CDR3 end, the germline J gene is used to fill in that end. The gene calls are TRBV7-9 and TRBJ1-4, with TRBD1 matching over 8 bases. Germline V gives CDR1 SEHNR, CDR2 FQNEAQ (reference sequence). Trimming at V came to 4 bases and at J to 2 bases, leaving 3 bases not matched to a gene. The CDR3 extends over 15 amino acids. CDR3 amino acids: CASSSRQGTNEKLFF. CDR3 DNA (partial): TGTGCCAGCAGCTCTCGACAGGGGACTAATGAAAAA. Full variable domain (missing parts from reference TRBV7-9 and TRBJ1-4): DTGVSQNPRHKITKRGQNVTFRCDPISEHNRLYWYRQTLGQGPEFLTYFQNEAQLEKSRLLSDRFSAERPKGSFSTLEIQRTEQGDSAMYLCASSSRQGTNEKLFFGSGTQLSVL.

This clone was seen a few times. The read ends 3 residues before the CDR3 terminus; that terminus is restored from the germline J gene. V usage is TRBV7-9 and J usage is TRBJ2-1, with D unclear. The V and J ends lost 6 bases and 0 bases respectively, with 12 bases between them. The CDR3 runs to 15 residues. CDR1 and CDR2 (germline): SEHNR, FQNEAQ (reference sequence). The CDR3 protein is CASSWLSSSYNEQFF. The sequenced CDR3 bases are TGTGCCAGCAGTTGGCTCTCAAGCTCCTACAATGAG.

This clone is labeled medium-sized. The read stops 3 residues short of the end of the CDR3; the missing end is completed from the germline J gene. V usage is TRBV4-2 and J usage is TRBJ2-3; the D gene is possibly TRBD1 (9 bases). The CDR3 is made up of 20 amino acids. Germline V gene data show CDR1 as LGHNA and CDR2 as YNFKEQ. Trimming took 4 bases from V and 2 from J, leaving 28 bases between them. CDR3 DNA, as far as it was read: TGTGCCAGCAGCCGCCGGGAGGGGGGCCGGGACAGGGATACCACAGATACG. Residues: CASSRREGGRDRDTTDT. The whole CDR3 sequence reads CASSRREGGRDRDTTDTQYF.

About this clone: The CDR3 extends 3 residues past the end of the read, so its final part is completed from the germline J gene. The chain links TRBV19 to TRBJ1-1, with 10 bases identical to TRBD1. After removal of 5 bases from V and 0 bases from J, the junction contained 12 bases not matched to a gene. Germline V gene sequence: CDR1 LNHDA, CDR2 SQIVND (reference sequence). The length of the CDR3 is 18 residues. CDR3 bases read: TGTGCCAGTAGTCCGGGGACAGGGGATCGGTACATGAACACTGAA. Its protein is CASSPGTGDRYMNTE. The full CDR3 protein reads CASSPGTGDRYMNTEAFF.

This clone has more than one count but fewer than ten. The CDR3 extends 3 residues past the end of the read, so its final part is completed from the germline J gene. The J gene is TRBJ2-5, the V gene TRBV2; 7 bases are shared with TRBD1. The CDR3 has 12 amino acids. Looked up from germline, CDR1 is SNHLY and CDR2 is FYNNEI. Losses at the gene ends were 6 bases for V and 4 bases for J; bases not matched to a gene: 2. Here the CDR3 reads CASSPGGETQYF. The sequenced CDR3 bases are TGTGCCAGCAGCCCAGGGGGAGAGACC.

This clone was seen only a few times. The read comes to an end 3 residues before the CDR3 does, leaving the germline J gene to fill in the end. The genes are TRBV7-2 and TRBJ2-5, with D maybe TRBD1 (6 bases). This CDR3 region has 14 residues. Per the germline V gene, CDR1 is SGHTA and CDR2 is FQGNSA. Trimming cost V 5 bases and J 5 bases, with 15 bases left between them. The CDR3: CASSTLGAGETQYF. The DNA read from the CDR3 is TGTGCCAGCAGCACCTTGGGGGCCGGGGAGACC.

This clone was counted a few times. The read is 3 residues too short to cover the CDR3 end, so that end is filled in from the germline J gene. V is TRBV7-2 and J is TRBJ1-4, with D unresolved. The ends were cut back, 1 base at V and 4 bases at J, with 4 bases in the middle. The CDR3 spans 13 residues. In germline, CDR1 is SGHTA, CDR2 FQGNSA. The sequenced part of the CDR3 DNA is TGTGCCAGCAGCTTAGGACATAATGAAAAA. This encodes CASSLGHNEK. The whole CDR3 protein is CASSLGHNEKLFF.

Regarding this clone: The DNA ends 3 residues before the CDR3 does, and the rest of the CDR3 is filled in from the germline J gene. This chain joins TRBV2 and TRBJ2-1; 7 bases fit TRBD2. CDR1 and CDR2 (germline): SNHLY, FYNNEI. V gave up 8 bases and J gave up 3 bases; unmatched junction bases: 4. This CDR3 is built from 13 residues. The part of the CDR3 DNA that was read is TGTGCCAGCGGGCCGGGGGGCTACAATGAG. Its protein product is CASGPGGYNE. The entire CDR3 is CASGPGGYNEQFF. The whole variable domain, filled in from reference TRBV2 and TRBJ2-1, reads EPEVTQTPSHQVTQMGQEVILRCVPISNHLYFYWYRQILGQKVEFLVSFYNNEISEKSEIFDDQFSVERPDGSNFTLKIRSTKLEDSAMYFCASGPGGYNEQFFGPGTRLTVL.

The sample holds a few counts of this clone. The junction differs from germline at one of its ends, possibly a read error. Sequencing ends 3 residues short of the CDR3 end; the germline J gene provides the rest. This specimen includes other DNA sequences encoding the same CDR3. The V gene is TRBV7-7, the J gene TRBJ2-7; 10 bases are a match to TRBD1. The germline gives CDR1 SSHAT, CDR2 FNYEAQ (reference sequence). This CDR3 has 13 amino acids. This CDR3 is CASSRDRGYEQYF. The DNA read from the CDR3 is TGTGCTAGCAGTCGGGACAGGGGTTACGAG.

A few counts support this clone. Read sequence stops 3 residues before the CDR3 end, and the germline J gene provides the missing end. The chain uses TRBV30 and TRBJ2-3; D remains unclear. V dropped 4 bases and J dropped 0 bases, with 8 bases sitting between them. The CDR3 sequence is 13 residues long. Germline V gene sequence: CDR1 GTSNPN, CDR2 SVGIG (reference sequence). CDR3: CAWNVGSTDTQYF. CDR3 bases read: TGTGCCTGGAACGTCGGGAGCACAGATACG.

This clone was counted between two and nine times. Read coverage stops 3 residues before the CDR3 terminus; the germline J gene supplies the remainder. Other nucleotide sequences in the sample specify the same CDR3. The chain is built from TRBV18 and TRBJ2-3; possible D gene TRBD1, 5 bases. Looked up from germline, CDR1 is KGHSH and CDR2 is LQKENI. The CDR3 spans 12 residues. Trimming stripped 6 bases from V and 3 bases from J, with 7 bases between. The CDR3 region is CASSQGTDTQYF. The sequenced CDR3 bases are TGTGCCAGCTCTCAGGGTACAGATACG.

Concerning this clone: The read is 3 residues too short to cover the CDR3 end, so that end is filled in from the germline J gene. This rearrangement joins TRBV20-1 to TRBJ2-5, with D possibly being TRBD2 (6 bases). The CDR3 runs 14 residues. Germline CDR1 and CDR2: DFQATT and SNEGSKA (reference sequence). Trimming removed 3 bases from V and 4 bases from J, with 15 bases in between. The CDR3 sequence is CSARVTSQGETQYF. Incomplete CDR3 DNA: TGCAGTGCTAGGGTAACTAGCCAAGGAGAGACC.